This record concerns one TCR beta chain sequence. Produced via immunoSEQ multiplex PCR; TCRdb's table is partial and in-frame only. The sample yields approximately 210,000 clones, 75% to 90% seen once. These data belong to a study of blood T cell repertoires in COVID-19. Study at large: Sites across the United States, Italy and Spain contributed samples from acute and convalescent COVID-19.

Losses at the gene ends were 5 bases for V and 4 bases for J; bases not matched to a gene: 12. The CDR3 runs 18 residues. CDR1 and CDR2 (germline): SEHNR, FQNEAQ (reference sequence). The receptor's source is a man aged 25-45 years who had recovered from COVID-19. This chain connects TRBV7-9 to TRBJ2-1; 12 bases agree with TRBD2. Sequenced material: peripheral blood. The CDR3: CASSPPTSGGLTYNEQFF. DNA of the CDR3: TGTGCCAGCAGCCCTCCGACTAGCGGGGGCCTCACTTACAATGAGCAGTTCTTC. The complete variable domain, with remaining parts taken from reference TRBV7-9 and TRBJ2-1, reads DTGVSQNPRHKITKRGQNVTFRCDPISEHNRLYWYRQTLGQGPEFLTYFQNEAQLEKSRLLSDRFSAERPKGSFSTLEIQRTEQGDSAMYLCASSPPTSGGLTYNEQFFGPGTRLTVL.